The T cell receptor (beta chain) described here comes from a study of blood T cell repertoires in COVID-19. The wider study: The United States, Italy and Spain were the sources of the acute and convalescent COVID-19 samples. From T cells, B-cell-depleted T cells, or PBMCs came the material, which was cDNA or gDNA.

CDR1 LGHDT and CDR2 YNNKEL come from the germline V gene (reference sequence). V gave up 4 bases and J gave up 2 bases; unmatched junction bases: 7. The CDR3 is 15 amino acids. Authors' analysis steps: The assay estimated nucleated cells by amplifying reference gene primers. Libraries were prepared by immunoSEQ multiplex PCR; TCRdb keeps only in-frame clonotypes and omits some of them. From that table come the V and J calls and clone size; the DNA was used to work out D and trimming. The data contain approximately 23,000 clones, about 90% of them singletons. Sequences were obtained from peripheral blood. V is TRBV3-1 (or the pseudogene TRBV3-2) and J is TRBJ2-7; 8 bases line up with TRBD2. The TCR comes from a man aged 70-80 years with acute or convalescent COVID-19. The CDR3 coding sequence is TGTGCCAGCAGCCCCAGCGGGGGCGCAACCTACGAGCAGTACTTC. This sequence encodes CASSPSGGATYEQYF.